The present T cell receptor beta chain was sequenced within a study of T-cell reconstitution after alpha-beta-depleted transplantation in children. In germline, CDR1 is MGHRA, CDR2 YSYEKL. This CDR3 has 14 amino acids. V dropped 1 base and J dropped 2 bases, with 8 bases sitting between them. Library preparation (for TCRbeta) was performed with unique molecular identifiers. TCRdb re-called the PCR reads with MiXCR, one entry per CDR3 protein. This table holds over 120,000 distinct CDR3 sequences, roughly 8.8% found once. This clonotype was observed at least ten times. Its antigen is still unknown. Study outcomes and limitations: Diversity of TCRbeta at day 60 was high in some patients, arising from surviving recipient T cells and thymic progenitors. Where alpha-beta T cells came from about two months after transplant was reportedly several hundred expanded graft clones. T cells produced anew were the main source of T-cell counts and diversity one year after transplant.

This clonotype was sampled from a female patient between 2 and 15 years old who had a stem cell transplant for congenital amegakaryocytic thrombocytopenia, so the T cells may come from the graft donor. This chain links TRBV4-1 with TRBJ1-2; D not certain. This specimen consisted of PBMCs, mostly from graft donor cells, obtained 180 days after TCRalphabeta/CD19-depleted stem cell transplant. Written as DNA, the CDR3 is TGCGCCAGCAGCCAAGGTGAAGCGAACTATGGCTACACCTTC. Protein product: CASSQGEANYGYTF.